The 27 T cell receptor beta chains presented below share a single source sample, sequenced in a study of CD8 T cells in ankylosing spondylitis. Via MiXCR, TCRdb re-called the 5' RACE reads, giving one row per CDR3 protein. The sample lists about 190,000 distinct CDR3 sequences, roughly 13% occurring once. The sample was blood, either unsorted or a sorted T cell fraction (not recorded which). The receptors come from a female donor with ankylosing spondylitis or in good health (not recorded which).

CDR3 in amino acids: CSVADRPMNTEAFF. CDR3 nucleotide sequence: TGCAGCGTCGCGGACAGACCTATGAACACTGAAGCTTTCTTT. The V and J genes are TRBV29-1 and TRBJ1-1, with a weak D call TRBD1 (6 bases). The CDR3 has 14 residues. Trimming shortened V by 6 bases and J by 0 bases, and 14 bases separated the two germline ends. Germline V gene sequence: CDR1 SQVTM, CDR2 ANQGSEA.

This clonotype was detected many times. J is TRBJ1-2 and V is TRBV7-9, with 7 bases aligning to TRBD1. CDR1 SEHNR and CDR2 FQNEAQ come from the germline V gene (reference sequence). The CDR3 has 15 residues. V dropped 5 bases and J dropped 4; count of bases not matched to a gene: 10. The CDR3 nucleotides read TGTGCCAGCAGCGATCCTTCAGGGGGAGTCTATGGCTACACCTTC. Its translation: CASSDPSGGVYGYTF.

This clonotype was observed a handful of times. The chain combines TRBV28 with TRBJ2-7; 8 positions agree with TRBD1. The trim removed 6 bases at V and 4 bases at J, leaving 11 bases unmatched. The germline gives CDR1 MDHEN, CDR2 SYDVKM. The CDR3 covers 15 residues. The CDR3 nucleotides read TGTGCCAGCAGGGGTGGACAGGGAGTGGCTTACGAGCAGTACTTC. It codes for CASRGGQGVAYEQYF.

In regard to this clonotype: A clone one base away is much larger, so this may be a read error. The V gene is TRBV27, the J gene TRBJ2-2, with D possibly being TRBD2 (5 bases). Germline CDR1 reads MNHEY; CDR2 reads SMNVEV (reference sequence). This CDR3 has 15 residues. The CDR3: CASSLTSGAAGEQFF. In DNA, the CDR3 is TGTGCCAGCAGTTTAACATCGGGCGCGGCCGGGGAGCAGTTTTTT.

This clonotype was detected ten times or more. V usage is TRBV27 and J usage is TRBJ1-1, with 7 bases fitting TRBD1. Germline-derived CDR1 and CDR2 are MNHEY and SMNVEV (reference sequence). CDR3 size: 15 residues. J lost 2 bases, V lost 0 bases, and 3 bases had no gene match. The CDR3 region is CASSLSRGYNTEAFF. CDR3 sequence (DNA): TGTGCCAGCAGTTTATCCAGGGGGTATAACACTGAAGCTTTCTTT.

This clonotype was counted at least ten times. The gene calls are TRBV12-3 or TRBV12-4 and TRBJ1-1; TRBD1 aligns across 7 bases. CDR3 size: 11 residues. Trimming took 5 bases from V and 11 from J; bases not matched to a gene: 5. The CDR3 sequence: CASSTGVGAFF. DNA of the CDR3: TGTGCCAGCAGTACAGGGGTCGGGGCTTTCTTT.

The chain joins TRBV7-2 to TRBJ2-2; D perhaps matches TRBD2 (6 bases). CDR1 and CDR2 from the germline V gene are SGHTA and FQGNSA. The CDR3 consists of 15 residues. Trimming shortened V by 3 bases and J by 4 bases, and 12 bases separated the two germline ends. The CDR3: CASSFGTLGTGELFF. The CDR3 DNA reads as TGTGCCAGCAGCTTCGGGACTCTGGGCACCGGGGAGCTGTTTTTT.

This clonotype has only a few counts. The J gene is TRBJ2-1, the V gene TRBV11-2; D tentatively reads TRBD1 or TRBD2 (7 bases each). Trimming pared 2 bases from V and 4 bases from J, leaving 27 bases between. This CDR3 has 20 amino acids. Germline V gene sequence: CDR1 SGHAT, CDR2 FQNNGV. CDR3 region: CASSLIAGGIAGHLYNEQFF. CDR3 DNA: TGTGCCAGCAGCTTAATCGCAGGGGGAATAGCGGGCCACCTATACAATGAGCAGTTCTTC.

This clonotype occurred many times. This chain uses TRBV12-3 or TRBV12-4 with TRBJ1-5; weak D call: TRBD1 (6 bases). This CDR3 comprises 14 residues. The V and J ends lost 5 bases and 9 bases respectively, with 17 bases between them. DNA of the CDR3: TGTGCCAGCAGTCCCGACAGGATCTTTCGGCCCCAGCATTTT. This translates into CASSPDRIFRPQHF.

This clonotype was observed a few times. The chain links TRBV5-6 to TRBJ2-3; maybe TRBD2 (5 bases). The CDR3 has 15 residues. Germline V gives CDR1 SGHDT, CDR2 YYEEEE. Trimming took 4 bases from V and 1 from J, leaving 13 bases between them. The CDR3 loop is CASSLRAVGTDTQYF. In nucleotides, the CDR3 is TGTGCCAGCAGCCTCCGAGCGGTGGGCACAGATACGCAGTATTTT.

This clonotype was recorded at least ten times. This chain joins TRBV7-8 and TRBJ1-5; 8 bases line up with TRBD1. Trimming at V came to 1 base and at J to 1 base, leaving 3 bases not matched to a gene. From germline, CDR1 is SGHVS and CDR2 FQNEAQ. This CDR3 is built from 16 residues. CDR3 sequence (DNA): TGTGCCAGCAGCTTAGGGACAGGGATGAGCAATCAGCCCCAGCATTTT. Encoded protein: CASSLGTGMSNQPQHF.

A note on this clonotype: This may come from a read error, since a much larger clone is one base off. This rearrangement joins TRBV24-1 to TRBJ1-2; TRBD1 matches 7 bases. The CDR3 is 14 residues long. Germline CDR1 is KGHDR and CDR2 is SFDVKD. CDR3 bases: TGTGCCACCAGTGATTTTCGACAGGGATATGGCCACACCTTC. Its translation is CATSDFRQGYGHTF.

By share, this clonotype counts as medium-sized. CDR3 DNA sequence: TGTGCCAGCAGCTTTCCTACATCGCCCCAGCATTTT. This codes for CASSFPTSPQHF. The chain is built from TRBV7-9 and TRBJ1-5, with D unclear. The germline V gene has CDR1 SEHNR and CDR2 FQNEAQ (reference sequence). The CDR3 runs to 12 residues. Trimming shortened V by 3 bases and J by 9 bases, and 9 bases separated the two germline ends.

At least ten counts were recorded for this clonotype. V gene TRBV19 combines with J gene TRBJ2-7, with 7 bases that match TRBD1. The CDR3 has 15 residues. Germline loops: CDR1 LNHDA, CDR2 SQIVND (reference sequence). Trimming removed 3 bases from V and 1 base from J; junction bases left unmatched: 6. The CDR3 DNA sequence: TGTGCCAGTAGTATTCGGCTGGACAGGTCCTACGAGCAGTACTTC. Protein: CASSIRLDRSYEQYF.

This clonotype was detected ten times or more. This chain uses TRBV7-2 with TRBJ2-1; D may be TRBD1 (6 bases). The ends were cut back, 3 bases at V and 0 bases at J, with 15 bases in the middle. The V gene's germline CDR1 is SGHTA and CDR2 FQGNSA. This CDR3 contains 17 residues. The CDR3 bases are TGTGCCAGCAGCTTCTCCATCAGGGGCGGCTCCTACAATGAGCAGTTCTTC. This gives the protein CASSFSIRGGSYNEQFF.

This clonotype was counted between two and nine times. The chain uses TRBV13 and TRBJ2-2, with unresolved D. V was trimmed by 5 bases and J by 3 bases, leaving 16 bases between them. Per the germline V gene, CDR1 is PRHDT and CDR2 is FYEKMQ (reference sequence). This CDR3 is 16 amino acids long. Written as DNA, the CDR3 is TGTGCCAGCAGCCCACCGCTAGGTTTTGACACCGGGGAGCTGTTTTTT. Translation: CASSPPLGFDTGELFF.

The chain recombines TRBV7-9 with TRBJ2-1, with a possible D match to TRBD2 (5 bases). Germline-derived CDR1 and CDR2 are SEHNR and FQNEAQ (reference sequence). CDR3 length: 11 residues. As DNA, the CDR3 is TGTACAAGCGAGGGAGACGATGAGCAGTTCTTC. It is translated as CTSEGDDEQFF.

The chain employs TRBV14 and TRBJ2-2; no definite D call. Trimming removed 1 base at V and 7 bases at J, with 4 bases between. Per germline, CDR1 SGHDN and CDR2 FVKESK. The CDR3 has 12 residues. The CDR3 bases are TGTGCCAGCAGCCAAGCTGTCGGGGAGCTGTTTTTT. This translates into CASSQAVGELFF.

The chain links TRBV7-9 to TRBJ2-7; no clear D. Germline lookup yields CDR1 SEHNR and CDR2 FQNEAQ (reference sequence). The CDR3 spans 14 residues. Trimming removed 5 bases at V and 1 base at J, with 12 bases between. DNA of the CDR3: TGTGCCAGCAGCCCTCCGATACGATCCTACGAGCAGTACTTC. Translated, it gives CASSPPIRSYEQYF.

CDR3 amino acids: CASRMTSGSSLAKNIQYF. The CDR3 DNA is TGTGCCAGCAGAATGACTAGCGGGAGTTCCTTAGCCAAAAACATTCAGTACTTC. The rearrangement joins TRBV2 to TRBJ2-4; 12 bases are shared with TRBD2. The CDR3 loop spans 18 amino acids. The germline CDR1 and CDR2 sequences are SNHLY and FYNNEI. The V gene end was trimmed by 6 bases and the J gene end by 0 bases; junction bases not matched to a gene: 9.

In DNA, the CDR3 is TGCGCCAGCAGCTTGGAGGGCGTGCGGGAGCAGTACTTC. Translated, it gives CASSLEGVREQYF. The chain combines TRBV5-1 with TRBJ2-7; the D is unclear. This CDR3 region has 13 residues. The ends were cut back, 0 bases at V and 7 bases at J, with 11 bases in the middle. Germline-derived CDR1 and CDR2 are SGHRS and YFSETQ.

This clonotype was recorded at least ten times. The chain combines TRBV11-2 with TRBJ2-4; 8 bases agree with TRBD2. CDR1 is SGHAT, CDR2 FQNNGV, per germline. V was clipped by 4 bases and J by 6 bases; unmatched bases: 14. The CDR3 covers 17 residues. CDR3 sequence: CASSSILSGRGLNIQYF. CDR3 in DNA: TGTGCCAGCAGCTCAATCCTAAGCGGGAGAGGGTTAAACATTCAGTACTTC.

This clonotype was seen at least ten times. This rearrangement joins TRBV12-3 or TRBV12-4 to TRBJ1-1, with D perhaps matching TRBD1 (5 bases). V lost 3 bases and J 5 bases, leaving 10 bases between the germline ends. The CDR3 sequence is 13 residues long. CDR3 sequence (DNA): TGTGCCAGCAGTTTCGGGGCGAGTACTGAAGCTTTCTTT. Translation: CASSFGASTEAFF.

As regards this clonotype: An end of the junction differs from the germline gene, which may be a read error. The V call is TRBV12-3 or TRBV12-4, the J call TRBJ2-4, with TRBD2 matching over 13 bases. The CDR3 runs 18 residues. The CDR3 DNA is TGTGCCCGCAGTTTAGGCGGACTAGCGGGAGCCACGAAAAACATTCAGTACTTC. This gives the protein CARSLGGLAGATKNIQYF.

The sample holds many counts of this clonotype. This sequence joins TRBV28 and TRBJ2-5; 9 bases are shared with TRBD1. V was pared by 4 bases and J by 8 bases, with 14 bases of the junction left unmatched. CDR3 length: 16 residues. Germline V gene sequence: CDR1 MDHEN, CDR2 SYDVKM. CDR3 DNA sequence: TGTGCCAGCAGTTCCCGGGACAGGGACGACCCCCCAACCCAGTACTTC. It translates to CASSSRDRDDPPTQYF. Complete variable domain (other parts from reference TRBV28 and TRBJ2-5): DVKVTQSSRYLVKRTGEKVFLECVQDMDHENMFWYRQDPGLGLRLIYFSYDVKMKEKGDIPEGYSVSREKKERFSLILESASTNQTSMYLCASSSRDRDDPPTQYFGPGTRLLVL.

This clonotype was detected a few times. The rearrangement uses TRBV7-9 and TRBJ2-3; the D gene is possibly TRBD2 (6 bases). The CDR3 has 13 amino acids. Germline loops: CDR1 SEHNR, CDR2 FQNEAQ (reference sequence). Trimming took 2 bases from V and 10 from J, leaving 13 bases between them. The CDR3 loop is CASSLLRESSQYF. DNA of the CDR3: TGTGCCAGCAGCTTACTTCGGGAGTCTTCGCAGTATTTT. The full variable domain, rest sourced from reference TRBV7-9 and TRBJ2-3, is DTGVSQNPRHKITKRGQNVTFRCDPISEHNRLYWYRQTLGQGPEFLTYFQNEAQLEKSRLLSDRFSAERPKGSFSTLEIQRTEQGDSAMYLCASSLLRESSQYFGPGTRLTVL.

This clonotype was seen repeatedly, ten times or more. V and J are TRBV20-1 and TRBJ1-6; D remains unclear. Germline-derived CDR1 and CDR2 are DFQATT and SNEGSKA (reference sequence). V was pared by 6 bases and J by 7 bases, with 16 bases between. The CDR3 spans 14 residues. As DNA, the CDR3 is TGCAGTGCCAGTTCCCGACCGGGAAATTCACCCCTCCACTTT. This translates into CSASSRPGNSPLHF.